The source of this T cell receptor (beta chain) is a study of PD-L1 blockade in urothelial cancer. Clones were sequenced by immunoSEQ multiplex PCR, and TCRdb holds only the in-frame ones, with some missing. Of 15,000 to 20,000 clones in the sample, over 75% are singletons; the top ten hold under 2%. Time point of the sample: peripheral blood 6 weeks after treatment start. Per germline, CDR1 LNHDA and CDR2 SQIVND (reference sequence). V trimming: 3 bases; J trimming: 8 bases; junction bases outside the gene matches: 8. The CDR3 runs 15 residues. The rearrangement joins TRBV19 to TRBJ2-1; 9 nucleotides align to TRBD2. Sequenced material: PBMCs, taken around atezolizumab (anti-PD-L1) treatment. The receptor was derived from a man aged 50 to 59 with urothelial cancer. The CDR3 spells CASSIRGGAGYEQFF. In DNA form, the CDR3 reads TGTGCCAGTAGTATCCGCGGGGGGGCGGGATATGAGCAGTTCTTC.